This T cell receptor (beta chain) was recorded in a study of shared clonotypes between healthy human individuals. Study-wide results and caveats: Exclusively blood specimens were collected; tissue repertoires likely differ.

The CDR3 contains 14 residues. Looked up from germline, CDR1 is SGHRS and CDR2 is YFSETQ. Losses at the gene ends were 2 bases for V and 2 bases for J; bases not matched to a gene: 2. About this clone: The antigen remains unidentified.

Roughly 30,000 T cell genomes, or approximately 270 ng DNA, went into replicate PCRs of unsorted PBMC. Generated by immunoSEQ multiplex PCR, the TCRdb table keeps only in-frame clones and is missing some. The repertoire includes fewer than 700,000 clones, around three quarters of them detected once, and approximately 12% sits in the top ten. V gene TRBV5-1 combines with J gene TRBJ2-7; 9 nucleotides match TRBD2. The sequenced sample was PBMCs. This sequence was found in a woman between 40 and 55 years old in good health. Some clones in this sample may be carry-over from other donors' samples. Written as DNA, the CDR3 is TGCGCCAGCAGCTTACCTAGCGGGGCCTACGAGCAGTACTTC. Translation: CASSLPSGAYEQYF.